Listed below are T cell receptor beta chains from one sample, sequenced in a study of blood T cell repertoires in COVID-19. Clones were sequenced by immunoSEQ multiplex PCR, and TCRdb holds only the in-frame ones, with some missing. The sample carries about 330,000 clones, about 82% recorded once. The sample consisted of peripheral blood. These receptors all come from a woman between 45 and 65 years old with acute or convalescent COVID-19. Both conserved end residues are part of each CDR3. A D gene is named only where the DNA matches it firmly. Not all rows give a size; the values are once, few, many and, for expanded clones, a class.

j_gene	d_gene	abundance	v_gene	CDR3nt	CDR3aa
TRBJ1-6	.	few	TRBV7-9	TGTGCCAGCAGCTTAATTAGGGGTCCGTATAATTCACCCCTCCACTTT	CASSLIRGPYNSPLHF
TRBJ1-1	.	.	TRBV21-1	TGTGCCAGCAGCAGGGGACTAGCGGGAGCGGGGTACACTGAAGCTTTCTTT	CASSRGLAGAGYTEAFF
TRBJ1-3	.	.	TRBV28	TGTGCCAGCCGATGGGGGGGGGCCGCTGGAAACACCATATATTTT	CASRWGGAAGNTIYF
TRBJ2-7	TRBD1	.	TRBV15	TGTGCCACCAGCTCGACAGGGGGCATAAACGAGCAGTACTTC	CATSSTGGINEQYF
TRBJ2-1	TRBD2	few	TRBV15	TGTGCCACCAGCAGAGTGAGAGAGGGCGGGAGCTCCTACAATGAGCAGTTCTTC	CATSRVREGGSSYNEQFF
TRBJ2-5	TRBD2	.	TRBV12-3/TRBV12-4	TGTGCCAGCAGTCAACTAGCGGAAGAGACCCAGTACTTC	CASSQLAEETQYF
TRBJ2-6	.	.	TRBV4-2	TGTGCCAGCAGCCAAGGACCCAAAGGGGCTGGGGCCAACGTCCTGACTTTC	CASSQGPKGAGANVLTF
TRBJ1-4	TRBD1	.	TRBV19	TGTGCCAGTATCAACAGGGGAGTCAATGAAAAACTGTTTTTT	CASINRGVNEKLFF
TRBJ2-3	.	.	TRBV7-9	TGTGCCAGCAGCTTAGCGGGAGGTGAAGATACGCAGTATTTT	CASSLAGGEDTQYF
TRBJ2-3	.	.	TRBV29-1	TGCAGCGTTCTAGCGGATACGCAGTATTTT	CSVLADTQYF
TRBJ2-7	TRBD1	.	TRBV6-5	TGTGCCAGCAGTTACGACAGGGCCTACGAGCAGTACTTC	CASSYDRAYEQYF
TRBJ2-5	.	.	TRBV6-2/TRBV6-3	TGTGCCAGCAGTTACTCGATTTCCCGGTCCGGGGAGACCCAGTACTTC	CASSYSISRSGETQYF
TRBJ2-3	TRBD2	.	TRBV24-1	TGTGCCACCAGTGATGGGGCGGGAGGGCCGACAGATACGCAGTATTTT	CATSDGAGGPTDTQYF
TRBJ1-5	.	.	TRBV28	TGTGCCAGCCGTCGTTGGGGCGGCAATCAGCCCCAGCATTTT	CASRRWGGNQPQHF
TRBJ2-1	TRBD2	few	TRBV6-4	TGTGCCAGCAGACGCGTGGGCGGGAGGGCACATGAGCAGTTCTTC	CASRRVGGRAHEQFF
TRBJ2-7	TRBD2	.	TRBV4-1	TGCGCCAGCAGCCAAGGGCCGGGAGGGCCCGAGCAGTACTTC	CASSQGPGGPEQYF
TRBJ2-3	TRBD1	.	TRBV29-1	TGCAGCGTGAGACTCCGGGACAGCTTATACACGCAGTATTTT	CSVRLRDSLYTQYF